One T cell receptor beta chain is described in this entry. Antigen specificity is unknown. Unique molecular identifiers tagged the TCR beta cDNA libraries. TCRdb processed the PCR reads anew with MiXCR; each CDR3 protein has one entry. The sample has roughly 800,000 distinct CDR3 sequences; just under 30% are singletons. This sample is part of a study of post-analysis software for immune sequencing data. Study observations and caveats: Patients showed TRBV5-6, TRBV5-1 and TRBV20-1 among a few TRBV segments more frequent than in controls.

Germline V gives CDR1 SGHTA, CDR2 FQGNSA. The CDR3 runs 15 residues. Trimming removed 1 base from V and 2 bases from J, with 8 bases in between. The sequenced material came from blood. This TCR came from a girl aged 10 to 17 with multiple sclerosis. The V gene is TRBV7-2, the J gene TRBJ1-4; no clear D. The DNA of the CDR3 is TGTGCCAGCAGCTTAGAACCGGGTACTAATGAAAAACTGTTTTTT. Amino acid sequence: CASSLEPGTNEKLFF.